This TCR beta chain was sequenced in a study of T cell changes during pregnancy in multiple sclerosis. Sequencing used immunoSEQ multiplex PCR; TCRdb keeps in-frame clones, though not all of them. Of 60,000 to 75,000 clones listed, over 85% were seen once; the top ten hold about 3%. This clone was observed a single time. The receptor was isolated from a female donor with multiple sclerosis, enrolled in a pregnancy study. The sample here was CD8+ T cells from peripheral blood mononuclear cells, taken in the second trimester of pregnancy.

CDR3 in DNA: TGTGCCAGCAGTAGTACTAGCGGCTGGTCTCCCGGGGAGCTGTTTTTT. Amino acids: CASSSTSGWSPGELFF. This chain connects TRBV5-6 to TRBJ2-2; TRBD2 matches at 8 bases. Trimming at V came to 5 bases and at J to 6 bases, leaving 12 bases not matched to a gene. CDR3 length: 16 residues. Germline V gene sequence: CDR1 SGHDT, CDR2 YYEEEE.